This TCR beta chain is drawn from a study of T cells in Graves' hyperthyroidism and ophthalmopathy. Study outcomes and limitations: With a median lead of around 6.7 months before onset, the model predicted ophthalmopathy.

Amplified TCR beta CDR3 regions came from RNA transcripts. Carried out on the TCR CDR3, a first-round RT-PCR used the HTBI primer set. TCRdb re-called the multiplex PCR reads with MiXCR, one entry per CDR3 protein. The table shows under 400,000 distinct CDR3 sequences, with 12% to 15% occurring only once. In germline, CDR1 is MNHEY, CDR2 SVGAGI. CDR3 length equals 16 residues. V dropped 0 bases and J dropped 3; count of bases not matched to a gene: 7. Patients with ophthalmopathy all had a Clinical Activity Score of at least 3, a NOSPECS grade of at least 4 and duration under 3 months. The table lists this clonotype with a few counts. Its specificity is not known.

Sequences were obtained from blood. The rearrangement uses TRBV6-5 and TRBJ2-7, with 8 bases identical to TRBD1. The clonotype originates from a woman in her sixties with Graves' ophthalmopathy. The CDR3 DNA reads as TGTGCCAGCAGTTACTCGATACAGGGGGTGGGCTACGAGCAGTACTTC. Amino acids: CASSYSIQGVGYEQYF.